This T cell receptor beta chain was obtained from a study of blood T cell repertoires in COVID-19. Germline lookup yields CDR1 SGHTA and CDR2 FQGNSA. This CDR3 region has 14 residues. After removal of 5 bases from V and 4 bases from J, the junction contained 5 bases not matched to a gene. Sequencing was performed with immunoSEQ multiplex PCR; in TCRdb, only in-frame clones are kept and a portion is missing. This sample has about 190,000 clones, with around four fifths found just once. Participant reports of clinical history set cohort assignment. Sequenced sample: PBMCs or T cells enriched from blood (not recorded which). This clonotype originated in a woman aged 45-65 years who had recovered from COVID-19. V and J are TRBV7-2 and TRBJ1-3, with TRBD1 matching over 7 bases. The CDR3 loop is CASSTQGYGNTIYF. CDR3 sequence (DNA): TGTGCCAGCAGCACACAGGGGTACGGAAACACCATATATTTT.